This passage covers 8 T cell receptor beta chains from one sample sequenced in a study of cytomegalovirus exposure and HLA in healthy donors. Primers: 60 Vbeta forward and 13 Jbeta reverse. Here immunoSEQ multiplex PCR was the method, and the copy in TCRdb shows in-frame clones only, minus some. The sample holds 60,000 to 85,000 clones. Sequencing was done on a sample of PBMCs. Receptors originate from a man aged 50 to 59 in good health and CMV-seropositive.

The chain joins TRBV7-8 to TRBJ2-7; 7 bases are a match to TRBD1. CDR1 and CDR2 from the germline V gene are SGHVS and FQNEAQ. This CDR3 comprises 18 residues. The V and J ends lost 3 bases and 4 bases, in that order; junction bases with no gene match: 18. CDR3 loop: CASSLTGTAVGAGYEQYF. In DNA, the CDR3 is TGTGCCAGCAGCTTGACCGGGACAGCGGTAGGGGCAGGATACGAGCAGTACTTC.

This sequence joins TRBV5-6 and TRBJ1-2; 12 nucleotides line up with TRBD1. The CDR3 loop spans 15 amino acids. Germline values: CDR1 SGHDT, CDR2 YYEEEE. V lost 4 bases and J lost 6; bases outside the gene matches: 7. CDR3 bases: TGTGCCAGCAGCCCGGGGACAGGGGGCGCCGATGGCTACACCTTC. This translates into CASSPGTGGADGYTF.

The J gene is TRBJ2-7, the V gene TRBV2; D is perhaps TRBD2 (5 bases). The CDR3 runs 14 residues. The germline V gene encodes CDR1 SNHLY and CDR2 FYNNEI. Trimming removed 6 bases from V and 0 bases from J, with 12 bases in between. The CDR3 loop is CASRDGLLSYEQYF. CDR3 bases: TGTGCCAGCAGGGACGGACTTCTCTCCTACGAGCAGTACTTC.

The chain recombines TRBV7-9 with TRBJ2-7; 9 bases are a match to TRBD1. The CDR3 spans 14 residues. J was trimmed by 4 bases and V by 7 bases; bases with no gene match: 8. Germline lookup yields CDR1 SEHNR and CDR2 FQNEAQ (reference sequence). Here the CDR3 DNA reads TGTGCCAGCACCTACCGGGACAGGGAATACGAGCAGTACTTC. Protein sequence: CASTYRDREYEQYF.

V is TRBV19 and J is TRBJ2-3, with 8 bases matching TRBD2. CDR1 is LNHDA and CDR2 is SQIVND in the germline V gene (reference sequence). The J segment lost 4 bases and the V segment lost 3 bases, leaving 9 bases of the junction unmatched. The CDR3 loop spans 16 amino acids. This CDR3 is CASSIEREGPADTQYF. CDR3 in DNA: TGTGCCAGTAGTATCGAACGGGAGGGCCCGGCAGATACGCAGTATTTT. Drawing the rest from reference TRBV19 and TRBJ2-3, the complete variable domain is DGGITQSPKYLFRKEGQNVTLSCEQNLNHDAMYWYRQDPGQGLRLIYYSQIVNDFQKGDIAEGYSVSREKKESFPLTVTSAQKNPTAFYLCASSIEREGPADTQYFGPGTRLTVL.

J is TRBJ2-5 and V is TRBV19; possibly TRBD2 for D (5 bases). Germline lookup yields CDR1 LNHDA and CDR2 SQIVND (reference sequence). V lost 5 bases and J 4 bases, leaving 11 bases between the germline ends. There are 13 residues in the CDR3. CDR3 sequence reads: CASSPQRAETQYF. Here the CDR3 DNA reads TGTGCCAGTAGTCCGCAGAGGGCAGAGACCCAGTACTTC.

J is TRBJ2-7 and V is TRBV7-2; maybe TRBD1 (5 bases). The CDR3 spans 13 residues. V was shortened by 5 bases and J by 0 bases, with 8 bases between the two germline ends. Per the germline V gene, CDR1 is SGHTA and CDR2 is FQGNSA. CDR3 coding DNA: TGTGCCAGCAGCCAACAGGTCTCCTACGAGCAGTACTTC. It codes for CASSQQVSYEQYF.

The chain combines TRBV2 with TRBJ1-3; a weak D match, TRBD1 (5 bases). V was trimmed by 4 bases and J by 0 bases, leaving 7 bases between them. The CDR3 runs 14 residues. Germline values: CDR1 SNHLY, CDR2 FYNNEI. CDR3 nucleotide sequence: TGTGCCAGCAGTGTTCAGGGCTCTGGAAACACCATATATTTT. This codes for CASSVQGSGNTIYF.